The T cell receptor beta chain under discussion was sequenced for a study of T cells in Graves' hyperthyroidism and ophthalmopathy. The study excluded patients with uncontrolled infection, other autoimmune disease, pregnancy or lactation. In making diagnoses, clinical symptoms, serum thyroxine and TRAb, thyroid ultrasound and orbital computed tomography were all used. TCR beta CDR3 region amplification was performed from RNA transcripts. HTBI primers were used for first-round RT-PCR of the TCR CDR3. TCRdb re-called the multiplex PCR reads through MiXCR, storing one row per CDR3 protein. The table includes roughly 500,000 distinct CDR3 sequences, 46% detected once. The CDR3 covers 13 residues. Trimming at V came to 4 bases and at J to 8 bases, leaving 8 bases not matched to a gene. CDR1 SGHKS and CDR2 YYEKEE come from the germline V gene (reference sequence).

The sample was peripheral blood or thyroid tissue (not recorded which). This sequence was found in an adult woman with Graves' disease, either hyperthyroidism or ophthalmopathy (not recorded which). The chain has TRBV5-5 and TRBJ1-2; 7 bases fit TRBD1. The CDR3 loop is CASSKTGTEGYTF. DNA of the CDR3: TGTGCCAGCAGCAAAACCGGGACAGAGGGCTACACCTTC.